What follows are 27 T cell receptor beta chains derived from one specimen sequenced in a study of cytomegalovirus exposure and HLA in healthy donors. The PCR used 60 Vbeta and 13 Jbeta primers. Generated by immunoSEQ multiplex PCR, the TCRdb table keeps only in-frame clones and is missing some. The sample data list some 120,000 clones. Sequenced material: PBMCs. Receptors originate from a woman in her sixties in good health and CMV-seronegative.

The chain has TRBV6-5 and TRBJ2-7; D might be TRBD1 (6 bases). CDR1 and CDR2 from the germline V gene are MNHEY and SVGAGI. CDR3 length equals 14 residues. V was clipped by 5 bases and J by 3 bases, with 14 bases between them. The CDR3 loop reads CASSARDTNYEQYF. In nucleotides, the CDR3 is TGTGCCAGCAGTGCCCGGGACACCAACTACGAGCAGTACTTC.

The chain uses TRBV28 and TRBJ1-5; D is ambiguous. Germline CDR1 is MDHEN and CDR2 is SYDVKM. The CDR3 is 14 residues long. V lost 6 bases to trimming and J lost 9 bases, with 18 bases between them. The CDR3 sequence is CASSDNNEPGPQHF. The CDR3 DNA is TGTGCCAGCAGCGATAACAACGAACCAGGGCCCCAGCATTTT.

V and J are TRBV7-9 and TRBJ2-1, with 7 bases aligning to TRBD1. V gave up 5 bases and J gave up 4 bases; unmatched junction bases: 11. The CDR3 is 16 amino acids. The germline V gene encodes CDR1 SEHNR and CDR2 FQNEAQ (reference sequence). The CDR3 reads CASSPKGQPIYNEQFF. CDR3 nucleotides: TGTGCCAGCAGCCCAAAGGGACAGCCAATTTACAATGAGCAGTTCTTC.

This chain uses TRBV6-1 with TRBJ2-1, with TRBD2 matching 7 bases. Germline V gives CDR1 MNHNS, CDR2 SASEGT. The CDR3 contains 15 residues. Trimming cost V 4 bases and J 0 bases; bases outside gene matches: 3. CDR3 nucleotides: TGTGCCAGCAGTGTTGGCGGGAGCTCCTACAATGAGCAGTTCTTC. Amino acid sequence: CASSVGGSSYNEQFF.

J is TRBJ2-3 and V is TRBV25-1; the D gene is possibly TRBD2 (7 bases). Trimming pared 1 base from V and 1 base from J, leaving 12 bases between. The CDR3 has 16 residues. From germline, CDR1 is MGHDK and CDR2 SYGVNS. The CDR3 reads CASSEWRGLGTDTQYF. The CDR3 nucleotides read TGTGCCAGCAGTGAATGGCGGGGGCTCGGCACAGATACGCAGTATTTT.

The CDR3 protein is CASSPFGGEGGTAFF. CDR3 nucleotides: TGTGCCAGCTCACCTTTTGGCGGCGAGGGGGGGACGGCTTTCTTT. This sequence joins TRBV18 and TRBJ1-1, with a possible D match to TRBD1 (6 bases). Trimming removed 3 bases from V and 11 bases from J, with 22 bases in between. Germline-derived CDR1 and CDR2 are KGHSH and LQKENI. This CDR3 region has 15 residues.

The chain joins TRBV11-2 to TRBJ1-1; 8 nucleotides line up with TRBD1. Germline CDR1 reads SGHAT; CDR2 reads FQNNGV. This CDR3 is 17 amino acids long. Losses at the gene ends were 6 bases for V and 4 bases for J; bases not matched to a gene: 16. The CDR3: CASRRDRGYGLATEAFF. The CDR3, as DNA: TGTGCCAGCAGGAGAGACAGGGGATACGGTCTCGCCACTGAAGCTTTCTTT.

The chain links TRBV2 to TRBJ1-1; no firm D call. CDR1 and CDR2 (germline): SNHLY, FYNNEI. CDR3 length: 13 residues. V lost 7 bases and J lost 0, with 9 bases in between. CDR3 residues: CASIGVMNTEAFF. The DNA for the CDR3 is TGTGCCAGCATCGGGGTTATGAACACTGAAGCTTTCTTT. Drawing the rest from reference TRBV2 and TRBJ1-1, the complete variable domain is EPEVTQTPSHQVTQMGQEVILRCVPISNHLYFYWYRQILGQKVEFLVSFYNNEISEKSEIFDDQFSVERPDGSNFTLKIRSTKLEDSAMYFCASIGVMNTEAFFGQGTRLTVV.

The genes are TRBV5-1 and TRBJ1-1; TRBD1 aligns across 11 bases. Germline CDR1 reads SGHRS; CDR2 reads YFSETQ. J was trimmed by 5 bases and V by 4 bases; bases with no gene match: 4. The CDR3 loop spans 14 amino acids. The CDR3 here is CASSGGTGGTEAFF. DNA of the CDR3: TGCGCCAGCAGCGGCGGGACAGGGGGGACTGAAGCTTTCTTT.

The genes are TRBV5-1 and TRBJ2-6; tentatively, D is TRBD1 (5 bases). With 3 bases removed from V and 0 bases from J, the gap between germline ends came to 16 bases. CDR1 and CDR2 from the germline V gene are SGHRS and YFSETQ. The CDR3 sequence is 18 residues long. The DNA for the CDR3 is TGCGCCAGCAGCTGGTCTGACAGTTTAGCCTCTGGGGCCAACGTCCTGACTTTC. Translating gives CASSWSDSLASGANVLTF.

This sequence joins TRBV5-6 and TRBJ1-2; D possibly corresponds to TRBD1 (6 bases). CDR1 and CDR2 (germline): SGHDT, YYEEEE. V lost 2 bases to trimming and J lost 4 bases, with 15 bases between them. CDR3 length equals 15 residues. CDR3 sequence reads: CASSLQGGYGYGYTF. The CDR3 DNA sequence: TGTGCCAGCAGCTTACAGGGCGGGTATGGCTATGGCTACACCTTC.

The chain joins TRBV7-3 to TRBJ2-1, with D possibly matching TRBD2 (6 bases). The CDR3 loop spans 14 amino acids. Deletions cut 1 base from V and 7 bases from J, with 11 bases between. Germline V gives CDR1 SGHTA, CDR2 FQGTGA. The CDR3 loop reads CASSLNGGFNEQFF. In DNA form, the CDR3 reads TGTGCCAGCAGCTTAAACGGGGGTTTTAATGAGCAGTTCTTC.

The rearrangement uses TRBV5-4 and TRBJ1-1; D not certain. CDR1 and CDR2 (germline): SGHNT, YYREEE (reference sequence). V was trimmed by 4 bases and J by 1 base, leaving 11 bases between them. This CDR3 is built from 14 residues. The CDR3 loop is CASSPGGRNTEAFF. CDR3 nucleotides: TGTGCCAGCAGCCCGGGAGGAAGGAACACTGAAGCTTTCTTT.

The chain is built from TRBV2 and TRBJ2-2, with TRBD1 identical over 7 bases. CDR1 and CDR2 from the germline V gene are SNHLY and FYNNEI. J lost 2 bases, V lost 6 bases, and 6 bases had no gene match. The CDR3 has 15 residues. Written as DNA, the CDR3 is TGTGCCAGCAGGGGACAGCCACCTAACACCGGGGAGCTGTTTTTT. Amino acids: CASRGQPPNTGELFF.

The V and J genes are TRBV28 and TRBJ1-2; a possible D gene is TRBD1 (5 bases). CDR3 length: 13 amino acids. CDR1 and CDR2 (germline): MDHEN, SYDVKM. V shed 3 bases and J shed 3 bases, with 8 bases lying between them. The CDR3 loop reads CASSFAGYYGYTF. CDR3 nucleotide sequence: TGTGCCAGCAGTTTTGCAGGGTACTATGGCTACACCTTC.

J is TRBJ1-2 and V is TRBV2, with 9 positions matching TRBD1. CDR1 is SNHLY, CDR2 FYNNEI, per germline. CDR3 length: 15 amino acids. Trimming cost V 6 bases and J 1 base; bases outside gene matches: 6. In DNA, the CDR3 is TGTGCCAGCAGGACCGGGACAGGGATTAACTATGGCTACACCTTC. Its translation: CASRTGTGINYGYTF.

The chain uses TRBV7-8 and TRBJ2-7; D possibly corresponds to TRBD2 (5 bases). CDR1 and CDR2 from the germline V gene are SGHVS and FQNEAQ. The V end lost 0 bases, the J end lost 5 bases, and 8 bases lay between the germline ends. The CDR3 spans 13 residues. The CDR3 region has the DNA TGTGCCAGCAGCTTAGCGGGAGCGGACGAGCAGTACTTC. Translating it yields CASSLAGADEQYF.

The rearrangement links TRBV27 to TRBJ1-1, with 7 nucleotides matching TRBD1. With 2 bases clipped from V and 4 bases from J, the junction kept 4 bases outside the gene matches. The germline CDR1 and CDR2 sequences are MNHEY and SMNVEV (reference sequence). The CDR3 sequence is 14 residues long. This CDR3 reads CASSLGRGTTEAFF. The CDR3 DNA follows: TGTGCCAGCAGTTTAGGCAGGGGGACCACTGAAGCTTTCTTT.

V and J are TRBV28 and TRBJ2-7; a possible D gene is TRBD2 (5 bases). V was trimmed by 0 bases and J by 4 bases, leaving 10 bases between them. This CDR3 comprises 14 residues. Germline V gene data show CDR1 as MDHEN and CDR2 as SYDVKM. The chain's CDR3 is CASSLWPSRYEQYF. In nucleotides, the CDR3 is TGTGCCAGCAGTTTATGGCCTAGCAGGTACGAGCAGTACTTC.

The chain uses TRBV5-6 and TRBJ1-5; 9 bases agree with TRBD1. In germline, CDR1 is SGHDT, CDR2 YYEEEE. The CDR3 totals 15 residues. J was trimmed by 4 bases and V by 5 bases; bases with no gene match: 7. CDR3 DNA: TGTGCCAGCAGTTACCGGGACAGGGATAATCAGCCCCAGCATTTT. Amino acid sequence: CASSYRDRDNQPQHF. The variable domain in full, with the rest retrieved from reference TRBV5-6 and TRBJ1-5, is DAGVTQSPTHLIKTRGQQVTLRCSPKSGHDTVSWYQQALGQGPQFIFQYYEEEERQRGNFPDRFSGHQFPNYSSELNVNALLLGDSALYLCASSYRDRDNQPQHFGDGTRLSIL.

The CDR3 here is CSVAGTGGAWEQYF. CDR3 in DNA: TGCAGCGTAGCCGGGACAGGGGGCGCATGGGAGCAGTACTTC. V gene TRBV29-1 combines with J gene TRBJ2-7, with 12 bases that match TRBD1. Per the germline V gene, CDR1 is SQVTM and CDR2 is ANQGSEA. V shed 6 bases, J shed 7 bases, and the junction held 10 bases outside the gene matches. The CDR3 consists of 14 residues.

The chain has TRBV13 and TRBJ2-3; D is undetermined. Germline V gives CDR1 PRHDT, CDR2 FYEKMQ (reference sequence). The CDR3 length is 15 residues. The germline V and J ends were trimmed by 3 bases and 1 base, with 11 bases remaining between them. Here the CDR3 DNA reads TGTGCCAGCAGCTTCCGACAACCGGGCACAGATACGCAGTATTTT. Amino acids: CASSFRQPGTDTQYF.

This chain uses TRBV9 with TRBJ2-1; 8 positions match TRBD2. The CDR3 sequence is 16 residues long. The junction had 6 bases not matched to a gene; V was cut back by 4 bases and J by 0 bases. In germline, CDR1 is SGDLS, CDR2 YYNGEE. The CDR3 region is CASSSGGAPSYNEQFF. In DNA, the CDR3 is TGTGCCAGCAGCTCCGGGGGGGCCCCCTCCTACAATGAGCAGTTCTTC.

The chain combines TRBV7-9 with TRBJ1-1, with D possibly TRBD1 on 5 matching bases. Germline V gene lookup returns CDR1 SEHNR and CDR2 FQNEAQ (reference sequence). The germline V and J ends were trimmed by 1 base and 3 bases, with 6 bases remaining between them. The CDR3 runs to 13 residues. CDR3 in DNA: TGTGCCAGCAGCTTAGAAGGGGACACTGAAGCTTTCTTT. Protein product: CASSLEGDTEAFF.

J is TRBJ1-2 and V is TRBV28, with D possibly TRBD1 on 5 matching bases. Germline CDR1 is MDHEN and CDR2 is SYDVKM. Trimming pared 2 bases from V and 5 bases from J, leaving 12 bases between. The CDR3 length is 14 residues. Written as DNA, the CDR3 is TGTGCCAGCAGTTTAGGGGCGGGGCCGTATGGCTACACCTTC. This sequence encodes CASSLGAGPYGYTF.

Note on this clone: Other DNA sequences of this sample code for an identical CDR3. The CDR3 region has the DNA TGTGCCAGCAGTTACTCGACGGGGGGGAACGGGGAGCTGTTTTTT. Translation: CASSYSTGGNGELFF. The chain couples TRBV2 to TRBJ2-2; TRBD2 aligns across 8 bases. J gave up 7 bases and V 5 bases, and 9 bases lay outside the gene matches. Germline CDR1 reads SNHLY; CDR2 reads FYNNEI. This CDR3 region has 15 residues.

The DNA for the CDR3 is TGTGCCAGCAGTTCTTGGGCCTTAGGGAGCGGGACTAAAAATGAGCAGTTCTTC. Protein sequence: CASSSWALGSGTKNEQFF. V and J are TRBV28 and TRBJ2-1, with 7 bases aligning to TRBD2. J was trimmed by 7 bases and V by 4 bases; bases with no gene match: 19. The CDR3 has 18 amino acids. Germline CDR1 reads MDHEN; CDR2 reads SYDVKM.